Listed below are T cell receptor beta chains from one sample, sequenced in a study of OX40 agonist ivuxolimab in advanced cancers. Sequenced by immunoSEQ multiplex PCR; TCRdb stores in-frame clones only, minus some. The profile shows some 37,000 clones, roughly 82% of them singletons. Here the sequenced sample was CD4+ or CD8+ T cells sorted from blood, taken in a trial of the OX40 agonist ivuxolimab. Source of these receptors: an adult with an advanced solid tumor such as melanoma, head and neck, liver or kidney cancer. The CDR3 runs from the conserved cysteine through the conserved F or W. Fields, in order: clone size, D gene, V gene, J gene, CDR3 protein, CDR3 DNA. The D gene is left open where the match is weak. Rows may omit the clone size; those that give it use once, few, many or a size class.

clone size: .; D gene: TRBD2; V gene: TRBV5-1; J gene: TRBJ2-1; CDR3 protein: CASSRTSGAHNEQFF; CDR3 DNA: TGCGCCAGCAGCAGGACTAGCGGGGCACATAATGAGCAGTTCTTC
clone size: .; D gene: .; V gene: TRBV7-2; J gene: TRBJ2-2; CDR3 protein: CASSLSVGVGVNGELFF; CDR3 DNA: TGTGCCAGCAGCTTATCAGTCGGAGTCGGTGTAAACGGGGAGCTGTTTTTT
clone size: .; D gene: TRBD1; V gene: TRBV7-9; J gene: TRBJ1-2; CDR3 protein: CASTSSGTGGANYGYTF; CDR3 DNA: TGTGCCAGCACCTCGTCCGGGACAGGGGGAGCTAACTATGGCTACACCTTC
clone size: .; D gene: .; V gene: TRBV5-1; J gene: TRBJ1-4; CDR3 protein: CASSRQINEKLFF; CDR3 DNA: TGCGCCAGCAGCCGGCAGATCAATGAAAAACTGTTTTTT
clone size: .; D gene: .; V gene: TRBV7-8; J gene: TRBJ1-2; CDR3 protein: CASNLGTSDYGYTF; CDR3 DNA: TGTGCCAGCAACCTAGGGACTTCTGACTATGGCTACACCTTC
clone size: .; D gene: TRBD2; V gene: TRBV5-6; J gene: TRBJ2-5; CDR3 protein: CASSLLGTSGAQETQYF; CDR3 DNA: TGTGCCAGCAGCTTACTCGGGACTAGCGGGGCCCAAGAGACCCAGTACTTC
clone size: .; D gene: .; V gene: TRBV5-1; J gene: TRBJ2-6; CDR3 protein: CASSTGATGANVLTF; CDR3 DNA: TGCGCCAGCAGCACCGGGGCCACCGGGGCCAACGTCCTGACTTTC
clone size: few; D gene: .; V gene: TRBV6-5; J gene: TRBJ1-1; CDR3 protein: CASGGSMNTEAFF; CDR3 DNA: TGTGCCAGCGGGGGGTCCATGAACACTGAAGCTTTCTTT
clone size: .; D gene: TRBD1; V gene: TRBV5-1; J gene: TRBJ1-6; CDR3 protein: CASSSGPTGARISPLHF; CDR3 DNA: TGCGCCAGCAGCTCGGGCCCCACAGGGGCGAGGATTTCACCCCTCCACTTT
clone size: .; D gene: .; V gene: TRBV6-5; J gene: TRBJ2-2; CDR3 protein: CASRIDSTGELFF; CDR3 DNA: TGTGCCAGCAGGATCGACAGCACCGGGGAGCTGTTTTTT
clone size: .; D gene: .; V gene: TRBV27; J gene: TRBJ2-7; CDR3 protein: CASSLGEGQSYEQYF; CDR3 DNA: TGTGCCAGCAGTTTAGGGGAGGGACAGTCCTACGAGCAGTACTTC
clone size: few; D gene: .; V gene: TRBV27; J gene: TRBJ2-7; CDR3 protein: CASIRSGALPYEQYF; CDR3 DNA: TGTGCCAGTATTCGATCCGGGGCGCTCCCCTACGAGCAGTACTTC
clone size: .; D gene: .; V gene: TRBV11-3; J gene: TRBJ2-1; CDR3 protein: CASSLVGGRGNEQFF; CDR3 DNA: TGTGCCAGCAGCTTAGTGGGGGGACGCGGGAATGAGCAGTTCTTC
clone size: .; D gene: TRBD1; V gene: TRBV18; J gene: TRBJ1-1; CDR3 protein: CASSHLGQGSNTEAFF; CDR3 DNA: TGTGCCAGCTCACACTTAGGACAGGGCTCGAACACTGAAGCTTTCTTT
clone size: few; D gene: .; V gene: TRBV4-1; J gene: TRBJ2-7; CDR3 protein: CASSHGRTNYEQYF; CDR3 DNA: TGCGCCAGCAGCCACGGACGGACCAACTACGAGCAGTACTTC
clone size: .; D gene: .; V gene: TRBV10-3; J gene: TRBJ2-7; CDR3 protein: CAISVSYEQYF; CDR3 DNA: TGTGCCATCAGTGTCTCCTACGAGCAGTACTTC
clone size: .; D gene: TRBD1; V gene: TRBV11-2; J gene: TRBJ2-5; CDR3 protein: CASTKNRGRGETQYF; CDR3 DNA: TGTGCCAGCACCAAAAACAGGGGGCGGGGAGAGACCCAGTACTTC
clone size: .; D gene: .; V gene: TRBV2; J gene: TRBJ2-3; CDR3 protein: CASRFEGYSTDTQYF; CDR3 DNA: TGTGCCAGCAGGTTTGAGGGATATAGCACAGATACGCAGTATTTT
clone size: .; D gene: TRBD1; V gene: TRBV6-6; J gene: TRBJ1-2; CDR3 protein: CASSPPRDRGYGYTF; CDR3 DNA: TGTGCCAGCAGCCCACCCCGGGACAGGGGCTATGGCTACACCTTC
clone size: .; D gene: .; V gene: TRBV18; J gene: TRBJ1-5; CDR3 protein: CASSQSYSNQPQHF; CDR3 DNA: TGTGCCAGCTCCCAATCTTATAGCAATCAGCCCCAGCATTTT
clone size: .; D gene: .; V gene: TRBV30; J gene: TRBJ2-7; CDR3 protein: CAWTTAGQQYF; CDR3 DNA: TGTGCCTGGACCACGGCCGGTCAGCAGTACTTC
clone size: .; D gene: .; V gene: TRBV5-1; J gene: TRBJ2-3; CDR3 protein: CASSFSGPRDTQYF; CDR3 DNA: TGCGCCAGCAGCTTTTCAGGACCGCGGGATACGCAGTATTTT
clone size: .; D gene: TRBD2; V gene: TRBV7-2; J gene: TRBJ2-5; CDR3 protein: CASSRSGGRETQYF; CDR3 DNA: TGTGCCAGCAGCCGGAGCGGGGGGAGGGAGACCCAGTACTTC
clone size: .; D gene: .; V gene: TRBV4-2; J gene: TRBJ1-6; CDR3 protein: CASSQDWNRNSPLHF; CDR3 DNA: TGTGCCAGCAGCCAAGATTGGAACAGGAATTCACCCCTCCACTTT
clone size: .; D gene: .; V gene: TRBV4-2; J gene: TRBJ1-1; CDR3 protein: CASSPNRATEAFF; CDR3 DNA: TGTGCCAGCAGCCCCAACAGGGCCACTGAAGCTTTCTTT
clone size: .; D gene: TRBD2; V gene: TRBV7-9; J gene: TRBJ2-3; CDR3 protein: CASSISGGATDTQYF; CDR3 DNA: TGTGCCAGCAGTATTAGCGGGGGGGCGACAGATACGCAGTATTTT
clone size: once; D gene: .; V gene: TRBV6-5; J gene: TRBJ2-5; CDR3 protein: CASSSGPPETQYF; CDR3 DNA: TGTGCCAGCAGTTCGGGCCCCCCTGAGACCCAGTACTTC
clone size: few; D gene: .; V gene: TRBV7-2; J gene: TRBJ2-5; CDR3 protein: CASSLGWRNQETQYF; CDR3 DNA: TGTGCCAGCAGCTTAGGCTGGCGGAACCAAGAGACCCAGTACTTC
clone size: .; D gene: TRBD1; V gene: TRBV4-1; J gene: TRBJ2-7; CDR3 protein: CASSPRDRGGSYEQYF; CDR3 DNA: TGCGCCAGCAGCCCACGGGACAGGGGAGGCTCCTACGAGCAGTACTTC
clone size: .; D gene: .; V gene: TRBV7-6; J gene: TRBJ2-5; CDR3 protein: CASSPWIGETQYF; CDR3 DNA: TGTGCCAGCAGCCCCTGGATTGGTGAGACCCAGTACTTC
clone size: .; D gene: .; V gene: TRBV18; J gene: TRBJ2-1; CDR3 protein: CASFTSNGPNEQFF; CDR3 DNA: TGTGCCAGCTTCACCAGCAACGGCCCCAATGAGCAGTTCTTC
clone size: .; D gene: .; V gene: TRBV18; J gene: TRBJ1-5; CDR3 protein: CASSLRVAGSNQPQHF; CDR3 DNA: TGTGCCAGCTCTCTCCGAGTTGCGGGTAGCAATCAGCCCCAGCATTTT
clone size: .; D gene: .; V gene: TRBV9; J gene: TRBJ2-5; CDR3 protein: CASSVGLTGQTQYF; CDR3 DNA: TGTGCCAGCAGCGTGGGACTGACCGGACAGACCCAGTACTTC
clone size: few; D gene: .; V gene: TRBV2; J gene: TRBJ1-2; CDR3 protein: CASSEDGTFYGYTF; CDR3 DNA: TGTGCCAGCAGTGAGGACGGGACATTCTATGGCTACACCTTC
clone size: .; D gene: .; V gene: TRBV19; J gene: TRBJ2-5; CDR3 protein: CASSLNQETQYF; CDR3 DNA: TGTGCCAGTAGCCTGAACCAAGAGACCCAGTACTTC
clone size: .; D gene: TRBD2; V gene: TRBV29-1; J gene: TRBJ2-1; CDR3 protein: CSVERGTSYNEQFF; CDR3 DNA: TGCAGCGTTGAGCGGGGGACCTCATACAATGAGCAGTTCTTC
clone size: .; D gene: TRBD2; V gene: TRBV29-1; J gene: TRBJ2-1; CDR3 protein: CSVVEGLAARNEQFF; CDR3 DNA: TGCAGCGTTGTAGAGGGACTAGCGGCCAGGAATGAGCAGTTCTTC
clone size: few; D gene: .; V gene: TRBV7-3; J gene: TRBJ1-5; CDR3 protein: CASSQSDGAPQHF; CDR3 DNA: TGTGCCAGCAGCCAAAGCGACGGAGCGCCCCAGCATTTT
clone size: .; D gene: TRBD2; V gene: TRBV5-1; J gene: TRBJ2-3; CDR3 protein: CASSPGLDTDTQYF; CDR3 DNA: TGCGCCAGCAGCCCGGGACTAGACACAGATACGCAGTATTTT
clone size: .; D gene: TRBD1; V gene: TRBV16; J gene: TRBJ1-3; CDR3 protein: CASSQTPTGAGNTIYF; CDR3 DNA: TGTGCCAGCAGCCAAACCCCGACAGGGGCTGGAAACACCATATATTTT
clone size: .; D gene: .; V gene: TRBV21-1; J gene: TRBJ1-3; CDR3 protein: CASSKADLSGNTIYF; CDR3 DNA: TGTGCCAGCAGCAAAGCGGACCTATCTGGAAACACCATATATTTT
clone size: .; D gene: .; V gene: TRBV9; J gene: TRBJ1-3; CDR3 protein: CASTPGALRGNTIYF; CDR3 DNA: TGTGCCAGCACCCCCGGGGCTTTAAGGGGAAACACCATATATTTT
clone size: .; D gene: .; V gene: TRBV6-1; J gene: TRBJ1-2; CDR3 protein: CASSDLATNGYTF; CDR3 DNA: TGTGCCAGCAGTGACTTGGCAACTAATGGCTACACCTTC
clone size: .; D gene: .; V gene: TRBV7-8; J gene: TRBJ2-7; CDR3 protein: CASSLSRVSYEQYF; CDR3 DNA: TGTGCCAGCAGCTTAAGCAGGGTCTCCTACGAGCAGTACTTC
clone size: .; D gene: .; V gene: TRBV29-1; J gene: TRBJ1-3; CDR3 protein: CSVEGGLSGNTIYF; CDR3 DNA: TGCAGCGTTGAAGGGGGCCTCTCTGGAAACACCATATATTTT
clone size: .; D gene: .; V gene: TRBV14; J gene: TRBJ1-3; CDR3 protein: CASSQGLLSGNTIYF; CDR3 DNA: TGTGCCAGCAGCCAGGGACTGCTCTCTGGAAACACCATATATTTT
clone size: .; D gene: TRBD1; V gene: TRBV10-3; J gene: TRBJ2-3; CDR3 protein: CAISEQGRTDTQYF; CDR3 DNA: TGTGCCATCAGTGAACAGGGGAGAACAGATACGCAGTATTTT
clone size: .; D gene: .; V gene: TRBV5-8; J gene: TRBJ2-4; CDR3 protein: CASSLDMAKNIQYF; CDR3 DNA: TGTGCCAGCAGCTTAGACATGGCCAAAAACATTCAGTACTTC
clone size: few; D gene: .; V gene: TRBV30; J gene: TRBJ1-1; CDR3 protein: CAWNPGSTEAFF; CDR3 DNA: TGTGCCTGGAACCCGGGGAGTACTGAAGCTTTCTTT
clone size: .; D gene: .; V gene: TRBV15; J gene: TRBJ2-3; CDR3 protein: CATSRDLNGGRTDTQYF; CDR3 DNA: TGTGCCACCAGCAGAGATCTCAACGGGGGTCGCACAGATACGCAGTATTTT